The rows below give T cell receptor beta chains drawn from one sample of a study of blood T cell repertoires in COVID-19. Using immunoSEQ multiplex PCR, the repertoire was profiled, and TCRdb retains in-frame clones only, with some absent. This table holds around 130,000 clones, approximately 84% found once. The specimen sequenced was peripheral blood. The receptor source for this set is a human donor in a cohort sampled during active COVID-19. The CDR3 runs from the conserved cysteine through the conserved F or W.

J gene | V gene | CDR3 protein
TRBJ2-3 | TRBV3-1/TRBV3-2 | CASSLRQGLADTQYF
TRBJ1-1 | TRBV4-2 | CASSQEGTGGRAFF
TRBJ2-1 | TRBV3-1/TRBV3-2 | CASSHKAGTSGVVQFF
TRBJ1-1 | TRBV7-9 | CASRDQGMRRTEAFF
TRBJ2-5 | TRBV18 | CASSTSQRRYQETQYF
TRBJ1-5 | TRBV30 | CAWSGAGVSNQPQHF
TRBJ1-6 | TRBV6-5 | CASTRDTLNSPLHF
TRBJ1-1 | TRBV11-1 | CASSLRETQGTEAFF
TRBJ1-2 | TRBV5-8 | CASSLPGTSNTYGYTF
TRBJ2-1 | TRBV14 | CASSTGGVLYNEQFF
TRBJ1-2 | TRBV3-1/TRBV3-2 | CASSSGLPLYGYTF
TRBJ2-2 | TRBV4-1 | CASSQVAGNVDGELFF
TRBJ2-7 | TRBV6-6 | CASGATEQAYEQYF
TRBJ1-1 | TRBV5-4 | CASSLDRGRKTEAFF
TRBJ2-7 | TRBV13 | CASSLRSSGWFEQYF
TRBJ1-6 | TRBV9 | CASSVGQGNSPLHF
TRBJ1-1 | TRBV3-1/TRBV3-2 | CASSRQVNTEAFF
TRBJ2-1 | TRBV7-2 | CASSLASGGLEQFF
TRBJ2-1 | TRBV9 | CASSATDRTGEQFF
TRBJ2-3 | TRBV5-4 | CVVHVRDTQYF
TRBJ1-4 | TRBV29-1 | CSGRQSNEKLFF
TRBJ2-6 | TRBV30 | CAWSPFTGRISSGANVLTF